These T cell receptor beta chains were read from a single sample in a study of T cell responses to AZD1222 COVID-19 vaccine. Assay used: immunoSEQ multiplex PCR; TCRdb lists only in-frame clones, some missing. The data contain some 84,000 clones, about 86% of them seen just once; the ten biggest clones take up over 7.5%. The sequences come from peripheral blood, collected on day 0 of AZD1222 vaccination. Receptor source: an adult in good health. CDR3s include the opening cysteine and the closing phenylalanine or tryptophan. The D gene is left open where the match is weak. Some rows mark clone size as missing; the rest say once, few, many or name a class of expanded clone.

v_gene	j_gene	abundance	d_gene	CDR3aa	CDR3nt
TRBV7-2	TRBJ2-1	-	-	CASSSTRDTVGDEQFF	TGTGCCAGCAGTTCTACCCGGGACACCGTGGGGGATGAGCAGTTCTTC
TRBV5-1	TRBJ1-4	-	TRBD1	CASSPSGTGGEKLFF	TGCGCCAGCAGCCCGTCCGGGACAGGGGGAGAAAAACTGTTTTTT
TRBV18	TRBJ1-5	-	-	CASSPSNNQPQHF	TGTGCCAGCTCACCCAGTAACAATCAGCCCCAGCATTTT
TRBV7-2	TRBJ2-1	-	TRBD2	CASSYGGTSGSNEQFF	TGTGCCAGCAGCTATGGCGGGACTAGCGGGAGTAATGAGCAGTTCTTC
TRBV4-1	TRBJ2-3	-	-	CASSQEFHGGNTDTQYF	TGCGCCAGCAGCCAAGAGTTTCACGGGGGAAACACAGATACGCAGTATTTT
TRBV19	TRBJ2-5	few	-	CASSIQSQETQYF	TGTGCCAGTAGTATCCAGTCTCAAGAGACCCAGTACTTC
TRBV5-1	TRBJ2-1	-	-	CASSLVGGRAPYNEQFF	TGCGCCAGCAGCTTGGTAGGGGGGAGGGCCCCCTACAATGAGCAGTTCTTC
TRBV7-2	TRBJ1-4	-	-	CASSLWGTNEKLFF	TGTGCCAGCAGCTTATGGGGAACTAATGAAAAACTGTTTTTT
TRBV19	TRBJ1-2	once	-	CASRKGQSHGYTF	TGTGCCAGTAGAAAAGGACAGAGCCATGGCTACACCTTC
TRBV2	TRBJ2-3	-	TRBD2	CASSVGTSGDTQYF	TGTGCCAGCAGTGTAGGGACTAGCGGGGATACGCAGTATTTT
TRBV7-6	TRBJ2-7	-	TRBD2	CASSPTSGATYEQYF	TGTGCCAGCAGCCCGACTAGCGGGGCTACCTACGAGCAGTACTTC
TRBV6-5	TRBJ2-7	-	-	CASATGIEQYF	TGTGCCAGCGCGACCGGGATAGAGCAGTACTTC
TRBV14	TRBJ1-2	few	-	CASSQDLQSYGYTF	TGTGCCAGCAGCCAAGATCTCCAGAGCTATGGCTACACCTTC
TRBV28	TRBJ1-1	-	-	CASSLLGKEAFF	TGTGCCAGCAGTTTATTGGGGAAGGAGGCTTTCTTT
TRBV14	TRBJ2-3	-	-	CASSQDRGNTQYF	TGTGCCAGCAGCCAAGACAGGGGTAATACGCAGTATTTT
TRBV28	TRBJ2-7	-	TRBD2	CASRPEGLAVRYEQYF	TGTGCCAGCAGACCAGAGGGACTAGCGGTCCGCTACGAGCAGTACTTC
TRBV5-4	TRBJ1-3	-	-	CASSLDPGISGNTIYF	TGTGCCAGCAGCTTGGATCCCGGAATCTCTGGAAACACCATATATTTT
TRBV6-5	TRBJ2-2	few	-	CASSYSMGSGELFF	TGTGCCAGCAGTTACTCGATGGGAAGCGGGGAGCTGTTTTTT
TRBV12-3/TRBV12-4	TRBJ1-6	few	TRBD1	CASGGGPNSPLHF	TGTGCCAGCGGAGGGGGCCCTAATTCACCCCTCCACTTT
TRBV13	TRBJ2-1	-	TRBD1	CASSSYRDRDSEQFF	TGTGCCAGCAGCTCCTATAGGGACAGAGATAGCGAGCAGTTCTTC
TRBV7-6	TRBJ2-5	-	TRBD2	CASSLNPPGGGETQYF	TGTGCCAGCAGCTTGAACCCTCCCGGGGGAGGGGAGACCCAGTACTTC
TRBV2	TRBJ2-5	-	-	CASSEPRGVRETQYF	TGTGCCAGCAGTGAGCCCCGTGGAGTACGAGAGACCCAGTACTTC
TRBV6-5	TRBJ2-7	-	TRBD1	CASRSAGGSFYEQYF	TGTGCCAGCAGGTCAGCAGGGGGCTCATTCTACGAGCAGTACTTC
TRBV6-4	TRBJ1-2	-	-	CASSQTGQDGYTF	TGTGCCAGCAGCCAAACAGGGCAAGACGGCTACACCTTC
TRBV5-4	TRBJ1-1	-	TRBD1	CASSRGQGRDTEAFF	TGTGCCAGCAGCCGGGGACAGGGACGGGACACTGAAGCTTTCTTT
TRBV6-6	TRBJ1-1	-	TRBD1	CASKDRGVYTEAFF	TGTGCCAGCAAAGACAGGGGCGTTTACACTGAAGCTTTCTTT
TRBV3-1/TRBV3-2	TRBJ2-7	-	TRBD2	CASSPGIQAGAYEQYF	TGTGCCAGCAGCCCCGGCATTCAGGCGGGAGCCTACGAGCAGTACTTC
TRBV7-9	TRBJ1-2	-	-	CASSLREDGYTF	TGTGCCAGCAGCTTGCGGGAGGATGGCTACACCTTC
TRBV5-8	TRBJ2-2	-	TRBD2	CASSFIAGTGELFF	TGTGCCAGCAGCTTTATAGCGGGAACCGGGGAGCTGTTTTTT
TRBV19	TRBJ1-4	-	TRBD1	CASSIAFGTGREKLFF	TGTGCCAGTAGTATAGCCTTCGGGACAGGGCGTGAAAAACTGTTTTTT
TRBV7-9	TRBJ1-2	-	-	CASSSGQLLYGYTF	TGTGCCAGCAGCTCCGGGCAGCTCCTCTATGGCTACACCTTC
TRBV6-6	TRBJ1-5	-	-	CASSYSGGFNQPQHF	TGTGCCAGCAGTTACTCGGGCGGTTTCAATCAGCCCCAGCATTTT
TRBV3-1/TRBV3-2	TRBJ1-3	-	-	CASSQDRGVRDTIYF	TGTGCCAGCAGCCAAGATCGAGGGGTCAGGGACACCATATATTTT
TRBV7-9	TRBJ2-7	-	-	CASSHGRSYEQYF	TGTGCCAGCAGCCACGGACGTTCCTACGAGCAGTACTTC
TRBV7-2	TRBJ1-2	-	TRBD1	CASSLGFDRGEGYTF	TGTGCCAGCAGCTTAGGTTTTGACAGGGGCGAAGGCTACACCTTC
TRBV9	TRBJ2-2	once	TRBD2	CASSDLAGVGGELFF	TGTGCCAGCAGCGACCTAGCGGGAGTCGGCGGGGAGCTGTTTTTT
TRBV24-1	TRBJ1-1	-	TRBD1	CATRGTGVAFF	TGTGCCACCAGGGGGACAGGGGTGGCTTTCTTT
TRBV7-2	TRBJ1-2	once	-	CASSLNRGNYGYTF	TGTGCCAGCAGCTTAAATAGGGGTAACTATGGCTACACCTTC
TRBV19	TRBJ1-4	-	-	CASSIRAAATNEKLFF	TGTGCCAGTAGTATCCGAGCCGCAGCAACTAATGAAAAACTGTTTTTT
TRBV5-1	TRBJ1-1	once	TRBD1	CASSPGQTMNTEAFF	TGCGCCAGCAGCCCGGGACAGACAATGAACACTGAAGCTTTCTTT
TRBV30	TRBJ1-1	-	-	CAWSHRRGPSVNTEAFF	TGTGCCTGGAGTCACCGCAGGGGCCCCAGTGTGAACACTGAAGCTTTCTTT
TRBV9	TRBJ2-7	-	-	CASSGTVNEQYF	TGTGCCAGCAGCGGGACGGTGAACGAGCAGTACTTC
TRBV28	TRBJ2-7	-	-	CASNRSGPYEQYF	TGTGCCAGCAATAGATCAGGGCCCTACGAGCAGTACTTC
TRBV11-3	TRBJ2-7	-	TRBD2	CASSLGAGTSGTYEQYF	TGTGCCAGCAGCTTAGGGGCTGGGACTAGCGGAACCTACGAGCAGTACTTC
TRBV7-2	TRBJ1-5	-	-	CASSLIATGNQPQHF	TGTGCCAGCAGCTTAATCGCGACGGGGAATCAGCCCCAGCATTTT
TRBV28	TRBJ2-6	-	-	CASSLGSSGANVLTF	TGTGCCAGCAGTTTAGGTAGCTCTGGGGCCAACGTCCTGACTTTC
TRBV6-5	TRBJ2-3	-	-	CASSVDEVADTQYF	TGTGCCAGCAGCGTAGATGAGGTGGCAGATACGCAGTATTTT
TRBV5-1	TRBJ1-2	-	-	CASRPTPTGPGDYGYTF	TGCGCCAGCAGACCCACTCCTACGGGGCCAGGGGACTATGGCTACACCTTC
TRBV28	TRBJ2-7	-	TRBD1	CASTGPGQGFQQYF	TGTGCCAGCACGGGACCGGGACAGGGATTCCAGCAGTACTTC
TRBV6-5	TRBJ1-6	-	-	CASSGEVDSPLHF	TGTGCCAGCAGCGGGGAGGTAGATTCACCCCTCCACTTT
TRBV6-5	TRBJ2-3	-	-	CASSLGRAQYF	TGTGCCAGCAGTCTTGGTCGGGCGCAGTATTTT
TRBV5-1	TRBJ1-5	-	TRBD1	CASSLAGQGGQPQHF	TGCGCCAGCAGCTTGGCCGGACAGGGCGGACAGCCCCAGCATTTT
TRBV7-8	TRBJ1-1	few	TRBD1	CASSLTLIAGGVTEAFF	TGTGCCAGCAGCTTAACTCTAATTGCAGGGGGCGTCACTGAAGCTTTCTTT
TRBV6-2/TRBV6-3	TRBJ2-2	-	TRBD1	CASSHRGTGELFF	TGTGCCAGCAGTCACAGGGGTACCGGGGAGCTGTTTTTT
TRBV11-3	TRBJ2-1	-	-	CASSLGGPSIGNPNNEQFF	TGTGCCAGCAGCTTAGGAGGCCCTTCCATTGGCAACCCAAACAATGAGCAGTTCTTC
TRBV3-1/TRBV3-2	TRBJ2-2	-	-	CATRGPYTGELFF	TGTGCCACCCGAGGCCCATACACCGGGGAGCTGTTTTTT
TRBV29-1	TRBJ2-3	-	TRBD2	CSSGLAGATDTQYF	TGCAGCTCCGGACTAGCGGGAGCTACAGATACGCAGTATTTT
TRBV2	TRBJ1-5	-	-	CASSENSGNQPQHF	TGTGCCAGCAGTGAAAACAGTGGAAATCAGCCCCAGCATTTT
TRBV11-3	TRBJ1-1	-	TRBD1	CASSPGGSGNTEAFF	TGTGCCAGCAGCCCAGGGGGGTCGGGGAACACTGAAGCTTTCTTT